The clone carrying this T cell receptor (beta chain) has ten or more counts. These data originate in a study of T cells after yellow fever vaccination. The CDR3 extends over 14 amino acids. V trimming: 4 bases; J trimming: 7 bases; junction bases outside the gene matches: 3. Germline CDR1 and CDR2: MNHEY and SVGEGT. Each CDR3 protein gets one entry after TCRdb re-called the 5' RACE reads with MiXCR. The sample has about 320,000 distinct CDR3 sequences, around 10% seen once. The sequence came from a man aged 18 to 29 who received the YFV17D yellow fever vaccine. The chain links TRBV6-2 or TRBV6-3 to TRBJ2-5; 13 bases align to TRBD2. The sequenced sample was CD4+ T cells sorted from PBMCs, obtained 45 days after the yellow fever booster vaccination. CDR3 nucleotides: TGTGCCAGCAGTTTGAGGACTAGCGGGGGGACCCAGTACTTC. This encodes CASSLRTSGGTQYF.